This T cell receptor (beta chain) appears in the sequencing data of a study of blood T cells in healthy people across ages. The authors ran a second PCR of roughly 7 to 11 cycles using a sample-barcoded 5' primer and a J-beta primer mix. Researchers report that a template-switch adaptor with 12 random nucleotides tagged each cDNA molecule. MiXCR, applied by TCRdb to the 5' RACE reads, yields one record per CDR3 protein. The data contain hundreds of thousands of distinct CDR3 sequences, about 30% of them singletons. This clonotype was counted between two and nine times. As yet, its antigen is unknown. Donors were healthy Caucasian individuals from Russia aged about 6 to 95. Donors each provided about 9.5 milliliters of peripheral blood. Findings of the study overall: Diversity figures derived from one million T cells were judged to underestimate the true value.

Germline V gene lookup returns CDR1 MNHNS and CDR2 SASEGT. V shed 6 bases and J shed 2 bases, with 16 bases lying between them. The CDR3 has 15 residues. V and J are TRBV6-1 and TRBJ1-2; TRBD1 is a possible D gene (5 bases). The sequenced sample consisted of blood. This clonotype was sampled from a woman aged 80 or over in good health. CDR3 sequence reads: CASRTGRNRNYGYTF. Here the CDR3 DNA reads TGTGCCAGCAGGACGGGGCGAAACAGGAACTATGGCTACACCTTC.